A single sample is the source of the 26 T cell receptor beta chains below, sequenced in a study of CD8 T cells in Susac syndrome. RNA amounts of about 0.5 to 1 ug underwent reverse transcription with random hexamers. TCRdb redid the calling of the immunoSEQ multiplex PCR reads with MiXCR, one entry per CDR3 protein. The sample includes around 200,000 distinct CDR3 sequences, about 90% seen only once; the top ten take roughly 0.15%. Material for sequencing was CD8+ T cells from PBMCs. The source is a human donor with multiple sclerosis.

CDR3 bases: TGTGCCACCAGCAGAGGAATGGGGACAGGTTACGAGCAGTACTTC. Protein product: CATSRGMGTGYEQYF. This chain uses TRBV15 with TRBJ2-7, with 8 bases fitting TRBD1. The CDR3 runs 15 residues. With 1 base clipped from V and 4 bases from J, the junction kept 6 bases outside the gene matches. Germline-derived CDR1 and CDR2 are LNHNV and YYDKDF (reference sequence).

The rearrangement joins TRBV9 to TRBJ1-1; unclear D gene. The CDR3 has 13 amino acids. V lost 0 bases, J lost 1 base, and 4 bases lay in between. Germline-derived CDR1 and CDR2 are SGDLS and YYNGEE. In nucleotides, the CDR3 is TGTGCCAGCAGCGTAGTTCAGAACACTGAAGCTTTCTTT. It specifies CASSVVQNTEAFF.

The chain employs TRBV9 and TRBJ2-3; 14 bases fit TRBD2. The CDR3 has 15 residues. J gave up 8 bases and V 3 bases, and 5 bases lay outside the gene matches. CDR1 is SGDLS, CDR2 YYNGEE, per germline. CDR3 sequence (DNA): TGTGCCAGCAGCGCGGGACTAGCGGGAGAGGGTACGCAGTATTTT. Encoded protein: CASSAGLAGEGTQYF.

The V and J genes are TRBV6-1 and TRBJ2-7; possibly TRBD1 or TRBD2 for D (5 bases each). Germline-derived CDR1 and CDR2 are MNHNS and SASEGT. The CDR3 has 15 amino acids. The V gene lost 5 bases and the J gene lost 2 bases, with 16 bases spanning the gap. The CDR3 sequence: CASSSTPRGAYEQYF. In DNA form, the CDR3 reads TGTGCCAGCAGTAGCACGCCAAGGGGAGCCTACGAGCAGTACTTC.

The CDR3 loop reads CASEAAYEQYF. The CDR3 nucleotides read TGTGCCTCCGAAGCCGCCTACGAGCAGTACTTC. The chain recombines TRBV2 with TRBJ2-7; D remains ambiguous. This CDR3 has 11 amino acids. Trimming cost V 11 bases and J 2 bases, with 10 bases left between them. The germline CDR1 and CDR2 sequences are SNHLY and FYNNEI.

The V gene is TRBV24-1, the J gene TRBJ2-2; D unclear. CDR1 and CDR2 from the germline V gene are KGHDR and SFDVKD. Trimming removed 4 bases at V and 5 bases at J, with 4 bases between. The CDR3 is 12 amino acids. Here the CDR3 reads CATSDTTGELFF. The CDR3 bases are TGTGCCACCAGTGACACGACCGGGGAGCTGTTTTTT.

The V call is TRBV6-5, the J call TRBJ2-3; 11 bases are a match to TRBD2. The V and J ends lost 1 base and 5 bases, in that order; junction bases with no gene match: 2. The CDR3 is made up of 15 amino acids. Per the germline V gene, CDR1 is MNHEY and CDR2 is SVGAGI. Written as DNA, the CDR3 is TGTGCCAGCAGTTACTTAGCGGGGGGGCAAGATACGCAGTATTTT. Amino acids: CASSYLAGGQDTQYF.

V and J are TRBV27 and TRBJ1-5, with a tentative D call TRBD1 (5 bases). The length of the CDR3 is 13 residues. Trimming shortened V by 7 bases and J by 3 bases, and 10 bases separated the two germline ends. The germline V gene has CDR1 MNHEY and CDR2 SMNVEV (reference sequence). The CDR3 loop reads CASTPGLNQPQHF. CDR3 nucleotide sequence: TGTGCCAGCACCCCGGGGCTCAATCAGCCCCAGCATTTT.

This clonotype was observed a single time. The chain employs TRBV4-1 and TRBJ1-5; D ambiguous. Germline V gene data show CDR1 as MGHRA and CDR2 as YSYEKL. Trimming shortened V by 0 bases and J by 0 bases, and 12 bases separated the two germline ends. This CDR3 has 17 amino acids. In DNA, the CDR3 is TGCGCCAGCAGCCAAGAGGGTGGCCAGTTTAGCAATCAGCCCCAGCATTTT. The encoded protein is CASSQEGGQFSNQPQHF.

V is TRBV29-1 and J is TRBJ1-2, with D possibly being TRBD1 (5 bases). Per germline, CDR1 SQVTM and CDR2 ANQGSEA. The V end was cut by 3 bases, the J end by 7 bases, with 15 bases between. The CDR3 is made up of 13 amino acids. The CDR3 DNA sequence: TGCAGCGTTGACCCCCAGGGAATGGCTGGCTACACCTTC. It translates to CSVDPQGMAGYTF.

This clonotype was counted once. The genes are TRBV5-1 and TRBJ2-5; D remains ambiguous. CDR3 size: 11 residues. Germline V gives CDR1 SGHRS, CDR2 YFSETQ. V lost 3 bases and J 3 bases, leaving 3 bases between the germline ends. CDR3 region: CASSSKETQYF. CDR3 coding DNA: TGCGCCAGCAGCTCCAAAGAGACCCAGTACTTC.

The V call is TRBV29-1, the J call TRBJ2-7; D uncertain. This CDR3 comprises 12 residues. CDR1 SQVTM and CDR2 ANQGSEA come from the germline V gene. V lost 1 base to trimming and J lost 5 bases, with 9 bases between them. The CDR3 DNA reads TGCAGCGTTGAAGGCAGCGCCCACGAGCAGTACTTC. Protein sequence: CSVEGSAHEQYF.

This chain uses TRBV20-1 with TRBJ2-7; a possible D gene is TRBD2 (5 bases). The CDR3 covers 13 residues. Germline V lookup: CDR1 DFQATT, CDR2 SNEGSKA (reference sequence). Trimming took off 3 bases at V and 4 bases at J, with 13 bases between the two ends. CDR3 sequence reads: CSARRRLGYEQYF. The DNA for the CDR3 is TGCAGTGCTAGGAGGAGGCTGGGGTACGAGCAGTACTTC.

V and J are TRBV24-1 and TRBJ2-1, with D tentatively TRBD1 (8 bases). Per the germline V gene, CDR1 is KGHDR and CDR2 is SFDVKD. V was trimmed by 5 bases and J by 7 bases, leaving 14 bases between them. CDR3 length: 14 residues. The CDR3 DNA follows: TGTGCCACCAGTGCGGACAGGGAGGGGAATGAGCAGTTCTTC. Translated: CATSADREGNEQFF.

The V and J genes are TRBV7-9 and TRBJ1-1; no firm D call. Trimming took off 2 bases at V and 4 bases at J, with 8 bases between the two ends. This CDR3 comprises 13 residues. Germline V lookup: CDR1 SEHNR, CDR2 FQNEAQ (reference sequence). In DNA form, the CDR3 reads TGTGCCAGCAGCTTAAACGGAGGCACTGAAGCTTTCTTT. This gives the protein CASSLNGGTEAFF.

The table lists this clonotype with a count of one. The chain has TRBV9 and TRBJ2-1, with D perhaps matching TRBD2 (6 bases). Trimming stripped 0 bases from V and 2 bases from J, with 15 bases between. The CDR3 covers 17 residues. The germline V gene has CDR1 SGDLS and CDR2 YYNGEE. CDR3 DNA: TGTGCCAGCAGCGTAGGAGGTATCGGGAGTACCTACAATGAGCAGTTCTTC. Protein product: CASSVGGIGSTYNEQFF.

J is TRBJ1-5 and V is TRBV5-5, with 7 bases aligning to TRBD1. The CDR3 is made up of 14 amino acids. Trimming cost V 1 base and J 3 bases; bases outside gene matches: 1. Per germline, CDR1 SGHKS and CDR2 YYEKEE (reference sequence). The CDR3 DNA is TGTGCCAGCAGCTTGACAGGGGTCAATCAGCCCCAGCATTTT. This translates into CASSLTGVNQPQHF.

This clonotype was observed once. V usage is TRBV7-6 and J usage is TRBJ1-4, with 7 nucleotides matching TRBD1. In germline, CDR1 is SGHVS, CDR2 FNYEAQ. Trimming took 3 bases from V and 6 from J; bases not matched to a gene: 4. The CDR3 runs to 14 residues. The CDR3 is CASSLQGGDEKLFF. Written as DNA, the CDR3 is TGTGCCAGCAGCTTGCAGGGGGGGGATGAAAAACTGTTTTTT.

The CDR3 bases are TGTGCCAGCAGCCCGACTCAGGGAGAGACCCAGTACTTC. Its protein product is CASSPTQGETQYF. The V call is TRBV7-9, the J call TRBJ2-5, with a weak D call TRBD1 (5 bases). V dropped 5 bases and J dropped 4 bases, with 11 bases sitting between them. This CDR3 region has 13 residues. Germline V gene lookup returns CDR1 SEHNR and CDR2 FQNEAQ (reference sequence).

The chain couples TRBV25-1 to TRBJ2-1; D unresolved. V shed 6 bases and J shed 3 bases, with 6 bases lying between them. The CDR3 runs 12 residues. Germline V gene sequence: CDR1 MGHDK, CDR2 SYGVNS. CDR3 DNA sequence: TGTGCCAGCAGCTACAGCTACAATGAGCAGTTCTTC. This codes for CASSYSYNEQFF.

This clonotype was seen a single time. The rearrangement joins TRBV13 to TRBJ2-5; TRBD2 aligns across 8 bases. This CDR3 is built from 14 residues. Trimming took 2 bases from V and 7 from J; bases not matched to a gene: 6. Germline V gene lookup returns CDR1 PRHDT and CDR2 FYEKMQ (reference sequence). The DNA of the CDR3 is TGTGCCAGCAGCTTAAATAGGCTAGCGGGGACCCAGTACTTC. It codes for CASSLNRLAGTQYF.

The chain carries TRBV14 and TRBJ2-7; the match to TRBD1 covers 8 bases. Looked up from germline, CDR1 is SGHDN and CDR2 is FVKESK. After removal of 4 bases from V and 6 bases from J, the junction contained 5 bases not matched to a gene. This CDR3 contains 13 residues. In DNA form, the CDR3 reads TGTGCCAGCAGCCGAACAGGGGGAGGCGAGCAGTACTTC. Translation: CASSRTGGGEQYF.

This clonotype was seen more than once but under ten times. The chain couples TRBV12-3 or TRBV12-4 to TRBJ2-2; D ambiguous. There are 15 residues in the CDR3. V lost 3 bases to trimming and J lost 1 base, with 9 bases between them. CDR3 nucleotides: TGTGCCAGCAGTTTGGTAGGCCAGAACACCGGGGAGCTGTTTTTT. It translates to CASSLVGQNTGELFF.

The chain recombines TRBV20-1 with TRBJ2-5; D perhaps matches TRBD2 (6 bases). The CDR3 sequence is 16 residues long. Trimming cost V 0 bases and J 0 bases, with 14 bases left between them. Per the germline V gene, CDR1 is DFQATT and CDR2 is SNEGSKA (reference sequence). The CDR3 loop reads CSARDAAGRDQETQYF. CDR3 in DNA: TGCAGTGCTAGAGATGCGGCGGGGCGCGACCAAGAGACCCAGTACTTC.

The V call is TRBV29-1, the J call TRBJ1-2; TRBD1 aligns across 10 bases. Germline assignment: CDR1 SQVTM and CDR2 ANQGSEA. The V segment lost 7 bases and the J segment 5 bases; nucleotides outside the gene matches: 4. This CDR3 is built from 12 residues. CDR3 nucleotide sequence: TGCAGCGCCGGGACAGGGGAATATGGCTACACCTTC. Amino acid sequence: CSAGTGEYGYTF.

The chain joins TRBV24-1 to TRBJ2-7; TRBD1 matches 9 bases. CDR1 and CDR2 (germline): KGHDR, SFDVKD. The CDR3 extends over 15 amino acids. The trim removed 4 bases at V and 5 bases at J, leaving 8 bases unmatched. CDR3 nucleotide sequence: TGTGCCACCAGTGACCGAGGGACAGGGAAGGACGAGCAGTACTTC. This sequence encodes CATSDRGTGKDEQYF.